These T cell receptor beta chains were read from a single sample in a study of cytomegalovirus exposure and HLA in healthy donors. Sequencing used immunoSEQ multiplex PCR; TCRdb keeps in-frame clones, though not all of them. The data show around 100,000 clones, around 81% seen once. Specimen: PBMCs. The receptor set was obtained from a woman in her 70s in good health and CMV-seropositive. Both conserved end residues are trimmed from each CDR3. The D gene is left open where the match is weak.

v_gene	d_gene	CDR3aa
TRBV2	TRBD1	ASSGPGQRYGYT
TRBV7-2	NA	ASSFQSAVKNIQY
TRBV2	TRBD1	ASRIRGQGNEQF
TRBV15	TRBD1	ATSREGDRGSGYT
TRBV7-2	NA	ASRGSGDEKLF
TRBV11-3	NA	ASSPQGTYGYT
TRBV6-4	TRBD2	ASSEREGTDTQY
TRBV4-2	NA	ASSRAAGRDEQY
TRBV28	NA	ASTGAMGFKNIQY
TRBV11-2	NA	ASSLYEGRTGELF
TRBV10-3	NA	AISEDRRAGELF
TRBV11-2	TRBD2	ASSLGTSGNPWAGELF
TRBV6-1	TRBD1	ASSRGQATNEKLF
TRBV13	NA	ASSLGEDYGYT
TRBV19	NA	ASTSQGNTEAF
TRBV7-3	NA	ASSSNGGRATGELF
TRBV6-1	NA	ASRSRGYNSPLH
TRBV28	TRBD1	ASSPPGTGGTGSNQPQH
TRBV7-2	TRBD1	ASSFTGASSYEQY
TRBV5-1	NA	ASSLALALGEQF
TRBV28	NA	APRKSTDTQY
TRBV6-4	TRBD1	ASRGQGDRGYT
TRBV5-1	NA	ASSSTGTPTDTQY
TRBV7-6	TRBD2	ASSLDWAGESSYNEQF
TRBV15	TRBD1	ATSGRDSTYGYT
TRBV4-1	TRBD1	ASSYSPTGEETQY
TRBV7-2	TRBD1	AVGGTGGNTIY
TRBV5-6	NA	ASSLLRDALFGELF
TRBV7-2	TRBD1	ASSQGQGGYVSGYT
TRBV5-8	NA	ASSFIDSLRAQH
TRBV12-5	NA	ASGQNNEQF
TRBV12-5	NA	ASGLDHRGIPRGNEQF
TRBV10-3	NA	AISDGGISGNTIY
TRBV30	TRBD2	AWRTSGNSYEQY
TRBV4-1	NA	ASSQATGGGTGELF
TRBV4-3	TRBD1	ASSQDNGQGSEKLF
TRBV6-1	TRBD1	ASSEQGAGSYEQY
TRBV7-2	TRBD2	ASSVLAGDNTGELF
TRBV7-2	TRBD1	ASSPRTGLVGIYGYT
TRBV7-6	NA	ASSLGGEGTDYGYT
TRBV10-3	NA	ATVNRNTEAF
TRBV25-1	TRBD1	ASSVDRGWPNEKLF
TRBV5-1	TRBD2	ASSPGLAGGATDTQY
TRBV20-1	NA	SARDGGKLF
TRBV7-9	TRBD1	ASSLARDRGRSPLH
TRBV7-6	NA	ASSLDSYNEQF
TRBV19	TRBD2	ASSTRRPAGNEQF
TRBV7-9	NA	ASSSRQINEKLF
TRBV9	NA	ASSVGRGGYYGYT